This record looks at one T cell receptor beta chain sequence and its context. What it binds is not known. The source of the sample is a study of shared clonotypes between healthy human individuals. General observations from the study: Few donors restricted represented genetic and exposure-history diversity. In general, naive subsets displayed greater estimated richness than memory subsets did. The study found lower generation probabilities in non-shared clonotypes than in those shared by all four donors.

Produced via immunoSEQ multiplex PCR; TCRdb's table is partial and in-frame only. The sample yields hundreds of thousands of clones, around 67% seen once. The sequencing input was memory CD4+ T cells sorted from blood. Subset given: CD45RA-negative fraction. This clonotype originated in a man younger than 45 in good health.

CDR3 DNA sequence: TGTGCCAGCAGCTTAAATCCGGGGGCACAAGAGACCCAGTACTTC. Translating it yields CASSLNPGAQETQYF. The rearrangement joins TRBV7-2 to TRBJ2-5; TRBD1 or TRBD2 may be the D gene (6 bases each). This CDR3 contains 15 residues. The V gene lost 2 bases and the J gene lost 2 bases, with 12 bases spanning the gap. Per germline, CDR1 SGHTA and CDR2 FQGNSA.